This T cell receptor beta chain was identified during a study of cytomegalovirus exposure and HLA in healthy donors. Use of 60 Vbeta and 13 Jbeta primers characterized the PCR. Profiled with immunoSEQ multiplex PCR; TCRdb holds only in-frame clones, not every one. The table includes some 120,000 clones, about three quarters detected once. Germline assignment: CDR1 MGHRA and CDR2 YSYEKL. The CDR3 runs 14 residues. The V segment lost 0 bases and the J segment 2 bases; nucleotides outside the gene matches: 1. The origin of this receptor is a woman aged 40 to 49 in good health and CMV-seropositive. The chain uses TRBV4-1 and TRBJ2-7; TRBD2 aligns across 7 bases. Sequencing was done on a sample of PBMCs. CDR3 in amino acids: CASSQEGGTYEQYF. The CDR3 nucleotides are TGCGCCAGCAGCCAAGAGGGAGGGACCTACGAGCAGTACTTC.